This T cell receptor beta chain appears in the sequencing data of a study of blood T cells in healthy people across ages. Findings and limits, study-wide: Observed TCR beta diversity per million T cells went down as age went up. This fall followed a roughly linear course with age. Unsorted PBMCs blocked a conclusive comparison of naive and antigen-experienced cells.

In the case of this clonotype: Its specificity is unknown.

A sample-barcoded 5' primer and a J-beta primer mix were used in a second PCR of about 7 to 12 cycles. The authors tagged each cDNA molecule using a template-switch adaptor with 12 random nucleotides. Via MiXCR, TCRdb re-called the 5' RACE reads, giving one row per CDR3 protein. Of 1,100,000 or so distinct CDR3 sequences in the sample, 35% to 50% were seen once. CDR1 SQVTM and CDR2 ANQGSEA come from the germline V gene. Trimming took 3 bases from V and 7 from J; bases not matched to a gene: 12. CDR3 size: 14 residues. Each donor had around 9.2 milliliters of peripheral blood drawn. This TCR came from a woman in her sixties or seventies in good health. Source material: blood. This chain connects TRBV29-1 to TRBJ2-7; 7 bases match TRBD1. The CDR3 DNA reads TGCAGCGTTGAGCCTGACAGGGAGTACAATGAGCAGTACTTC. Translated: CSVEPDREYNEQYF.